The 25 T cell receptor beta chains given below trace back to one sample, sequenced in a study of neurological immune-mediated disorders. TCRdb itself ran the 5' RACE reads through MiXCR, one entry per CDR3 protein. The sample holds roughly 71,000 distinct CDR3 sequences, almost 4% seen once. What was sequenced was PBMCs. These receptors originate from a man aged 30 to 45 with multiple sclerosis.

This clonotype was observed at least ten times. The CDR3 is CASSHTGTSTDTQYF. DNA of the CDR3: TGTGCCAGCAGCCATACCGGGACTAGCACAGATACGCAGTATTTT. This rearrangement joins TRBV3-1 to TRBJ2-3; weak D call: TRBD2 (6 bases). V lost 3 bases and J lost 0, with 10 bases in between. Germline CDR1 LGHDT, CDR2 YNNKEL (reference sequence). The CDR3 sequence is 15 residues long.

This clonotype was seen repeatedly, ten times or more. J is TRBJ2-3 and V is TRBV14; no clear D gene. Germline V gene lookup returns CDR1 SGHDN and CDR2 FVKESK. The CDR3 spans 16 residues. V was pared by 0 bases and J by 5 bases, with 15 bases between. This chain's CDR3 is CASSQERVSLGDTQYF. CDR3 nucleotides: TGTGCCAGCAGCCAAGAACGTGTGTCCCTGGGAGATACGCAGTATTTT.

Concerning this clonotype itself: This may be a read error, as it is one base from a much larger clone. This chain uses TRBV4-1 with TRBJ2-2, with D possibly matching TRBD1 (5 bases). The CDR3 loop spans 14 amino acids. Germline CDR1 reads MGHRA; CDR2 reads YSYEKL. The CDR3 reads CASRRQSSTRELFF. CDR3 nucleotide sequence: TGCGCCAGCAGGAGACAGTCGAGCACCCGGGAGCTGTTTTTT.

This clonotype appeared many times. Written as DNA, the CDR3 is TGTGCCAGCAGTCCTGTAGACAGAACCGGGGAGCTGTTTTTT. As protein: CASSPVDRTGELFF. This chain uses TRBV12-3 or TRBV12-4 with TRBJ2-2; D might be TRBD1 (5 bases). The V end was cut by 5 bases, the J end by 5 bases, with 12 bases between. The CDR3 length is 14 residues.

There are many counts of this clonotype. The CDR3 spells CASSFGLAGAYEQYF. DNA for the CDR3: TGCGCCAGCAGCTTCGGACTAGCGGGGGCCTACGAGCAGTACTTC. The chain uses TRBV5-1 and TRBJ2-7; 13 nucleotides match TRBD2. The CDR3 loop spans 15 amino acids. V was pared by 2 bases and J by 2 bases, with 1 base of the junction left unmatched. The germline CDR1 and CDR2 sequences are SGHRS and YFSETQ. Combining the CDR3 with reference TRBV5-1 and TRBJ2-7 gives the whole variable domain KAGVTQTPRYLIKTRGQQVTLSCSPISGHRSVSWYQQTPGQGLQFLFEYFSETQRNKGNFPGRFSGRQFSNSRSEMNVSTLELGDSALYLCASSFGLAGAYEQYFGPGTRLTVT.

This clonotype has a count of ten or more. V gene TRBV3-1 combines with J gene TRBJ2-7; D call uncertain. In germline, CDR1 is LGHDT, CDR2 YNNKEL (reference sequence). V lost 3 bases to trimming and J lost 4 bases, with 7 bases between them. This CDR3 is built from 12 residues. Here the CDR3 reads CASSHSRYEQYF. The CDR3 region has the DNA TGTGCCAGCAGCCACAGTCGGTACGAGCAGTACTTC.

This clonotype was found many times. The chain has TRBV20-1 and TRBJ2-3, with D hard to call. The CDR3 has 14 amino acids. V was trimmed by 0 bases and J by 2 bases, leaving 9 bases between them. CDR1 DFQATT and CDR2 SNEGSKA come from the germline V gene (reference sequence). The CDR3 nucleotides are TGCAGTGCTAGAGATCTGAAGTTCACAGATACGCAGTATTTT. Encoded protein: CSARDLKFTDTQYF.

This clonotype has at least ten counts. V usage is TRBV5-1 and J usage is TRBJ1-1; 9 bases align to TRBD1. The germline CDR1 and CDR2 sequences are SGHRS and YFSETQ. The CDR3 totals 14 residues. V trimming: 4 bases; J trimming: 7 bases; junction bases outside the gene matches: 8. CDR3 nucleotide sequence: TGCGCCAGCAGCCCCCGGGACAGGGATGATGAAGCTTTCTTT. Protein sequence: CASSPRDRDDEAFF. The variable domain in full, with the rest retrieved from reference TRBV5-1 and TRBJ1-1, is KAGVTQTPRYLIKTRGQQVTLSCSPISGHRSVSWYQQTPGQGLQFLFEYFSETQRNKGNFPGRFSGRQFSNSRSEMNVSTLELGDSALYLCASSPRDRDDEAFFGQGTRLTVV.

This clonotype was observed at least ten times. V usage is TRBV5-1 and J usage is TRBJ2-2; no reliable D call. The CDR3 runs to 15 residues. The germline CDR1 and CDR2 sequences are SGHRS and YFSETQ. V was shortened by 5 bases and J by 4 bases, with 15 bases between the two germline ends. Written as DNA, the CDR3 is TGCGCCAGCAGTAACATCGGGTCGGGCACCGGGGAGCTGTTTTTT. It codes for CASSNIGSGTGELFF. The variable domain in full, completed from reference TRBV5-1 and TRBJ2-2, reads KAGVTQTPRYLIKTRGQQVTLSCSPISGHRSVSWYQQTPGQGLQFLFEYFSETQRNKGNFPGRFSGRQFSNSRSEMNVSTLELGDSALYLCASSNIGSGTGELFFGEGSRLTVL.

This clonotype appeared many times. The genes are TRBV20-1 and TRBJ1-1; 7 bases line up with TRBD1. The V segment lost 5 bases and the J segment 5 bases; nucleotides outside the gene matches: 5. Germline CDR1 reads DFQATT; CDR2 reads SNEGSKA (reference sequence). The CDR3 loop spans 12 amino acids. CDR3 in DNA: TGCAGTGCTCACAGGGGAGAAACTGAAGCTTTCTTT. This gives the protein CSAHRGETEAFF.

This clonotype has only a few counts. This may stem from a read error, because a much larger clone lies one nucleotide away. This chain connects TRBV5-6 to TRBJ1-2; the D gene is possibly TRBD1 (5 bases). The CDR3 loop spans 13 amino acids. V dropped 5 bases and J dropped 3 bases, with 11 bases sitting between them. Germline V gene sequence: CDR1 SGHDT, CDR2 YYEEEE. CDR3 sequence reads: CASSGKGDYGYTF. CDR3 sequence (DNA): TGTGCCAGCAGTGGAAAAGGGGACTATGGCTACACCTTC.

The rearrangement uses TRBV20-1 and TRBJ1-5; D is unclear. CDR1 and CDR2 (germline): DFQATT, SNEGSKA (reference sequence). V gave up 3 bases and J gave up 5 bases, with 11 bases separating them. The CDR3 consists of 13 residues. CDR3 protein: CSARSASDQPQHF. CDR3 coding DNA: TGCAGTGCTAGGAGTGCCTCGGATCAGCCCCAGCATTTT.

This clonotype occurred once. The rearrangement joins TRBV12-3 or TRBV12-4 to TRBJ2-1, with D possibly matching TRBD2 (6 bases). Trimming stripped 5 bases from V and 10 bases from J, with 15 bases between. This CDR3 has 13 amino acids. CDR3 protein: CASSKGGPSEQFF. CDR3 DNA sequence: TGTGCCAGCAGTAAGGGAGGCCCCTCAGAGCAGTTCTTC.

This clonotype appeared many times. The chain joins TRBV20-1 to TRBJ1-1; D might be TRBD1 (5 bases). Trimming pared 1 base from V and 3 bases from J, leaving 18 bases between. Germline CDR1 reads DFQATT; CDR2 reads SNEGSKA (reference sequence). The CDR3 loop spans 16 amino acids. CDR3 in amino acids: CSARGAADRGDTEAFF. The DNA of the CDR3 is TGCAGTGCTAGAGGGGCCGCAGACAGAGGGGACACTGAAGCTTTCTTT.

This clonotype was detected many times. J is TRBJ1-2 and V is TRBV5-8; D unresolved. The CDR3 runs 14 residues. Germline CDR1 and CDR2: SGHTS and YDEGEE. With 0 bases removed from V and 3 bases from J, the gap between germline ends came to 9 bases. CDR3 coding DNA: TGTGCCAGCAGCTTGGTTGCGGCGTACTATGGCTACACCTTC. The encoded protein is CASSLVAAYYGYTF.

This clonotype showed up many times. V usage is TRBV5-1 and J usage is TRBJ2-4; perhaps TRBD1 as D (5 bases). Deletions cut 4 bases from V and 8 bases from J, with 19 bases between. Germline CDR1 is SGHRS and CDR2 is YFSETQ. CDR3 length equals 15 residues. The CDR3 loop is CASSPLDTKVDIQYF. The CDR3 coding sequence is TGCGCCAGCAGCCCCTTGGACACAAAGGTGGACATTCAGTACTTC.

This clonotype came up many times. This chain links TRBV15 with TRBJ2-3; TRBD2 matches 14 bases. V trimming: 0 bases; J trimming: 2 bases; junction bases outside the gene matches: 7. CDR1 and CDR2 from the germline V gene are LNHNV and YYDKDF (reference sequence). The CDR3 runs 19 residues. The CDR3 DNA reads TGTGCCACCAGCAGAGAAGGGACTAGCGGGGGACATTACACAGATACGCAGTATTTT. Translating it yields CATSREGTSGGHYTDTQYF.

This clonotype appeared many times. The V and J genes are TRBV5-1 and TRBJ1-3; D may be TRBD1 (5 bases). The germline V gene encodes CDR1 SGHRS and CDR2 YFSETQ. V was trimmed by 5 bases and J by 0 bases, leaving 12 bases between them. The CDR3 sequence is 15 residues long. The CDR3 DNA reads as TGCGCCAGCAGTCCCGGGACGGTCTCTGGAAACACCATATATTTT. Its protein product is CASSPGTVSGNTIYF.

This clonotype was counted at least ten times. This chain links TRBV12-3 or TRBV12-4 with TRBJ2-2; the D gene is possibly TRBD2 (6 bases). V was clipped by 1 base and J by 3 bases, with 12 bases between them. This CDR3 has 16 residues. The CDR3 DNA sequence: TGTGCCAGCAGTTTAGTTTCCCTAGCGTACACCGGGGAGCTGTTTTTT. The encoded protein is CASSLVSLAYTGELFF.

This clonotype was counted many times. This chain uses TRBV29-1 with TRBJ2-2; 7 bases are a match to TRBD2. The CDR3 consists of 13 residues. V trimming: 5 bases; J trimming: 0 bases; junction bases outside the gene matches: 0. Germline V gene data show CDR1 as SQVTM and CDR2 as ANQGSEA. The CDR3 bases are TGCAGCGTTCGGGGGGCGAACACCGGGGAGCTGTTTTTT. Translation gives CSVRGANTGELFF.

This clonotype was seen ten or more times. This sequence joins TRBV20-1 and TRBJ2-2; 7 bases are shared with TRBD1. The germline gives CDR1 DFQATT, CDR2 SNEGSKA (reference sequence). This CDR3 has 14 amino acids. Trimming removed 5 bases from V and 5 bases from J; junction bases left unmatched: 8. CDR3 DNA sequence: TGCAGTGCTTGGAGACAGGGTGTAACCGGGGAGCTGTTTTTT. Translation gives CSAWRQGVTGELFF.

This clonotype was observed a few times. A single base separates this from a much larger clone, so it may be a read error. The V gene is TRBV20-1, the J gene TRBJ2-5; D ambiguous. This CDR3 has 11 amino acids. CDR1 is DFQATT, CDR2 SNEGSKA, per germline (reference sequence). Trimming removed 2 bases at V and 5 bases at J, with 6 bases between. For the CDR3, the DNA is TGCAGTGCTAGAACTCTTGAGACCCAGTACTTC. It codes for CSARTLETQYF.

This clonotype was observed a handful of times. V is TRBV20-1 and J is TRBJ2-1; 9 positions agree with TRBD2. Germline lookup yields CDR1 DFQATT and CDR2 SNEGSKA (reference sequence). The CDR3 loop spans 15 amino acids. J was trimmed by 7 bases and V by 0 bases; bases with no gene match: 7. This CDR3 reads CSARDLSSGVNEQFF. The CDR3 nucleotides are TGCAGTGCTAGAGATCTTTCTAGCGGGGTTAATGAGCAGTTCTTC.

The J gene is TRBJ2-5, the V gene TRBV5-1; 10 nucleotides align to TRBD1. V trimming: 4 bases; J trimming: 2 bases; junction bases outside the gene matches: 5. The length of the CDR3 is 15 residues. Looked up from germline, CDR1 is SGHRS and CDR2 is YFSETQ. CDR3 region: CASSLGTGVQETQYF. The CDR3 coding sequence is TGCGCCAGCAGCCTCGGGACAGGGGTTCAAGAGACCCAGTACTTC.

This clonotype was counted at least ten times. The genes are TRBV4-2 and TRBJ1-1; 11 nucleotides align to TRBD1. The junction had 5 bases not matched to a gene; V was cut back by 2 bases and J by 6 bases. The CDR3 has 15 residues. CDR1 and CDR2 from the germline V gene are LGHNA and YNFKEQ. The CDR3 sequence is CASSQPWGQGAEAFF. CDR3 DNA: TGTGCCAGCAGCCAACCCTGGGGACAGGGGGCTGAAGCTTTCTTT.